A selection of T cell receptor beta chains follows, all from one sample in a study of early T cells in non-severe SARS-CoV-2 infection. Each CDR3 protein is one row after TCRdb ran MiXCR on the 5' RACE reads. The table records 55,000 to 70,000 distinct CDR3 sequences, roughly an eighth of them present only once. Material for sequencing was whole blood. These receptor sequences come from an adult who was a healthcare worker with PCR-confirmed SARS-CoV-2 infection or an uninfected control (not recorded which). Each CDR3 is given with its conserved first and last residue. The D gene is left open where the match is weak. Rows give clone size only sometimes, using once, few, many, or a class for an expanded clone.

v_call d_call clone_size cdr3_aa
TRBV11-2 TRBD1 many CASSPRTGQSGEQYF
TRBV12-3/TRBV12-4 . many CASSFFQGSYGYTF
TRBV11-1 . many CASSLQDEKLFF
TRBV5-1 TRBD1 many CASSFENRGYYNEQFF
TRBV12-3/TRBV12-4 TRBD1 few CASGGTGSEKLFF
TRBV7-6 . many CASSLGRGAYEQYF
TRBV6-1 TRBD2 few CASSERVAGVRQETQYF
TRBV4-2 TRBD2 . CASSQALAGGYNEQFF
TRBV12-3/TRBV12-4 . few CASSFGYGGGEKLFF
TRBV18 . many CASSPPYNEQFF
TRBV9 . few CASSLDGDTQYF
TRBV7-2 . few CASSFGRRGTDTQYF
TRBV29-1 . many CSVPLGGGVYEQYF
TRBV12-3/TRBV12-4 . many CASSLFGGDQPQHF
TRBV29-1 . few CSVEVTRGTDTQYF
TRBV12-3/TRBV12-4 TRBD1 few CASSSDRVRTDTQYF
TRBV12-3/TRBV12-4 TRBD1 . CASSLTGQLFF
TRBV12-3/TRBV12-4 TRBD2 many CASSQRTSVSDTQYF
TRBV29-1 TRBD1 few CSAQTGGLEKLFF
TRBV7-3 . few CASSLAGVYEQYF
TRBV20-1 TRBD2 . CSALDPLAGVGNEQFF
TRBV27 . many CASSFGGPNTEAFF
TRBV4-1 . . CASSQDLERLSGANVLTF
TRBV6-1 . . CASSPRLLEAGNKAGYTF
TRBV5-6 TRBD1 few CASSLTDRGGSPLHF
TRBV13 . few CASSLQNTDTQYF
TRBV3-1 . few CASSQAENTEAFF
TRBV2 . few CASSWDDSYEQYF
TRBV10-3 . many CAIRSANTHEQYF
TRBV5-4 . many CASSLAVNTEAFF
TRBV9 . few CASSVGSLLNYGYTF
TRBV5-1 TRBD1 many CASSPGQWTEAFF
TRBV19 TRBD1 . CASSKTGAYEQYF
TRBV7-2 . many CASSLFAPVLNSPLHF
TRBV14 TRBD1 many CASSQDWQGAYNEQFF
TRBV20-1 . many CSTTQGPQTEAFF
TRBV10-3 . few CAISEYLGAEAFF
TRBV29-1 TRBD1 few CSVEGQGHGYTF
TRBV20-1 TRBD1 few CSAPTRGQGSNYGYTF
TRBV9 TRBD2 few CASSETSAGELFF
TRBV20-1 TRBD1 few CSATPPDRGGDTQYF
TRBV24-1 TRBD2 medium-sized CATSDLGAGEGNEQFF
TRBV12-3/TRBV12-4 . few CASSPPERSGELFF
TRBV11-2 TRBD1 . CASSRTGGGELFF
TRBV12-3/TRBV12-4 . . CASSFWTEQETQYF
TRBV6-2/TRBV6-3 . few CASSYSLEGVPQADTQYF
TRBV10-3 . many CAISGSSQNTEAFF
TRBV7-2 . . CASSYTPGFGYYEQYF
TRBV20-1 . few CSGGANLAKNIQYF
TRBV28 . . CASRETVRETQYF
TRBV14 . many CASSQTSGYTEAFF